These T cell receptor beta chains were read from a single sample in a study of T cells in tuberculosis. Profiled with immunoSEQ multiplex PCR; TCRdb holds only in-frame clones, not every one. Counted here are 30,000 to 35,000 clones, roughly 94% occurring once; the ten biggest clones make up roughly 6.4%. Sequencing was performed on PBMCs, taken at tuberculosis diagnosis. These receptors all come from an adult with tuberculosis. Some clones in this sample may be carry-over from other donors' samples. The CDR3 runs from the conserved cysteine through the conserved F or W. Fields, in order: clone size, D gene, J gene, V gene, CDR3 DNA, CDR3 protein. The D gene is left open where the match is weak. The size entry is marked missing in some rows and otherwise reads once, few, many or a size class.

NA | TRBD1 | TRBJ1-6 | TRBV6-1 | TGTGCCAGCAGTGAAGTCGGGACAGGGGGAATTAATTCACCCCTCCACTTT | CASSEVGTGGINSPLHF
NA | NA | TRBJ2-3 | TRBV19 | TGTGCCAGTAGTCCACAGGGCACAGATACGCAGTATTTT | CASSPQGTDTQYF
once | NA | TRBJ2-7 | TRBV7-2 | TGTGCCAGCAGCTTAGGGGGGCTATACGAGCAGTACTTC | CASSLGGLYEQYF
NA | TRBD1 | TRBJ1-3 | TRBV5-4 | TGTGCCAGCAGCTTCCGTTTCGCCAGGGACAGTTTTTATGGAAACACCATATATTTT | CASSFRFARDSFYGNTIYF
NA | TRBD1 | TRBJ2-1 | TRBV15 | TGTGCCACCAGCACCCGACAGGGCCCCTACAATGAGCAGTTCTTC | CATSTRQGPYNEQFF
NA | TRBD1 | TRBJ2-2 | TRBV5-1 | TGCGCCAGCAGCTTTTCCAGGGGGCGGACCAGCGGGGAGCTGTTTTTT | CASSFSRGRTSGELFF
NA | TRBD1 | TRBJ1-5 | TRBV12-5 | TGTGCTAGTGGTTTTGGGGGACAGGGGGCTTTCAATCAGCCCCAGCATTTT | CASGFGGQGAFNQPQHF
NA | NA | TRBJ1-3 | TRBV19 | TGTGCCAGTAGTATAGCCCGGAGCTCTGGAAACACCATATATTTT | CASSIARSSGNTIYF
NA | NA | TRBJ2-3 | TRBV11-3 | TGTGCCAGCAGCCTCCTAAGGACAGATTCTAGCACAGATACGCAGTATTTT | CASSLLRTDSSTDTQYF
NA | TRBD2 | TRBJ2-3 | TRBV13 | TGTGCCAGCAGTTGGACACTAGCGGGGTCTAACACAGATACGCAGTATTTT | CASSWTLAGSNTDTQYF
NA | NA | TRBJ2-3 | TRBV14 | TGTGCCAGCAGCCAGGTGACAGGCCTCACAGATACGCAGTATTTT | CASSQVTGLTDTQYF
NA | TRBD1 | TRBJ1-2 | TRBV29-1 | TGCAGCGTTGAGGTGAAAGGGACAGACAACTATGGCTACACCTTC | CSVEVKGTDNYGYTF
NA | NA | TRBJ2-1 | TRBV11-2 | TGTGCCAGCAGCTTAACGATATTCGGTCGGGATGAGCAGTTCTTC | CASSLTIFGRDEQFF
NA | NA | TRBJ2-2 | TRBV9 | TGTGCCAGCAGCGCCCCTTCGGGGTTTTTTAACACCGGGGAGCTGTTTTTT | CASSAPSGFFNTGELFF
NA | TRBD1 | TRBJ2-1 | TRBV6-1 | TGTGCCAGCAGTGAATGGACAGGGGTCAATGAGCAGTTCTTC | CASSEWTGVNEQFF
NA | TRBD1 | TRBJ1-1 | TRBV5-4 | TGTGCCAGCAGCAGGGACAGGGAGGATGTAGGTTTCTTT | CASSRDREDVGFF
NA | TRBD2 | TRBJ2-7 | TRBV6-1 | TGTGCCAGCAGTGAAAGTGGCGGGGGTTATGAGCAGTACTTC | CASSESGGGYEQYF
NA | TRBD1 | TRBJ1-2 | TRBV29-1 | TGCAGCACAAGGGACAGCTCTAACTATGGCTACACCTTC | CSTRDSSNYGYTF
NA | NA | TRBJ2-6 | TRBV5-1 | TGCGCCAGCAGCCGCGACCTTTCTGGGGCCAACGTCCCGACTTTC | CASSRDLSGANVPTF
NA | NA | TRBJ1-6 | TRBV9 | TGTGCCAGCAGCATGCGGGACGCCCAGTCACATTCACCCCTCCACTTT | CASSMRDAQSHSPLHF
NA | NA | TRBJ1-1 | TRBV6-1 | TGTGCCAGCAGTGAAGCGCCAGGGCACGGGGGCACTGAAGCTTTCTTT | CASSEAPGHGGTEAFF
NA | NA | TRBJ2-7 | TRBV6-1 | TGTGCCAGCCTCCGGGTCCCCACCGTCTACGAGCAGTACTTC | CASLRVPTVYEQYF
NA | TRBD1 | TRBJ1-2 | TRBV10-3 | TGTGCCATCAATCGGAATGGGACAGGGGATGGCTACACCTTC | CAINRNGTGDGYTF
few | NA | TRBJ1-5 | TRBV6-1 | TGTGCCAGCAGTGAACATGTAAAGCCTCCCCAGCATTTT | CASSEHVKPPQHF
NA | TRBD1 | TRBJ1-1 | TRBV7-6 | TGTGCCAGCAGCCTTCGGACAGGCCAGAACACTGAAGCTTTCTTT | CASSLRTGQNTEAFF
NA | NA | TRBJ1-1 | TRBV19 | TGTGCCAGTAGTATTCTGGGGGCCTATCTCGATTCGGTGGCGACTGAAGCTTTCTTT | CASSILGAYLDSVATEAFF
NA | NA | TRBJ2-5 | TRBV5-1 | TGCGCCAGCAGCTTTAACAATGGAGAGACCCAGTACTTC | CASSFNNGETQYF
NA | NA | TRBJ2-5 | TRBV7-2 | TGTGCCAGCAGTTCAAATCGGGGGTTTGTATTAGAGACCCAGTACTTC | CASSSNRGFVLETQYF
NA | NA | TRBJ2-1 | TRBV18 | TGTGCCAGCTCACCCTCCGGGTCCTACAATGAGCAGTTCTTC | CASSPSGSYNEQFF
NA | TRBD1 | TRBJ1-4 | TRBV2 | TGTGCCAGTGAGGAGACAGGGGGGCTTGAAAAACTGTTTTTT | CASEETGGLEKLFF
NA | TRBD1 | TRBJ2-3 | TRBV2 | TGTGCCAGCAGCGGACAGGGACGCACAGATACGCAGTATTTT | CASSGQGRTDTQYF
NA | NA | TRBJ2-3 | TRBV5-1 | TGCGCCAGCAGCTCGGTTCACACAGATACGCAGTATTTT | CASSSVHTDTQYF
NA | TRBD1 | TRBJ1-1 | TRBV7-2 | TGTGCCAGCAGCTTAGCGACAGGGGGCTTGAACACTGAAGCTTTCTTT | CASSLATGGLNTEAFF
NA | NA | TRBJ2-6 | TRBV27 | TGTGCCAGCAGTTCAGTGGCTGGGGCCAACGTCCTGACTTTC | CASSSVAGANVLTF
once | NA | TRBJ2-3 | TRBV6-1 | TGTGCCAGCAGTGAAGTGAGGGGGGGGAGAAATACGCAGTATTTT | CASSEVRGGRNTQYF
once | NA | TRBJ2-1 | TRBV9 | TGTGCCAGCAGCGTAGACCCGGTTGGCTCCTACAATGAGCAGTTCTTC | CASSVDPVGSYNEQFF
NA | NA | TRBJ2-3 | TRBV25-1 | TGTGCCAGCAGTGTTGGGCACTTCGAGGGTACGCAGTATTTT | CASSVGHFEGTQYF
NA | TRBD2 | TRBJ2-1 | TRBV7-3 | TGTGCCAGCAGCTCCATACCTCAAGGACTAGCGGACAGCAATGAGCAGTTCTTC | CASSSIPQGLADSNEQFF
NA | NA | TRBJ1-2 | TRBV6-5 | TGTGCCAGCAGTCCGGACAGAGTCTATGGCTACACCTTC | CASSPDRVYGYTF
NA | NA | TRBJ2-3 | TRBV7-2 | TGTGCCAGCAGCTTAGGGGCGGGACTCCGCACAGATACGCAGTATTTT | CASSLGAGLRTDTQYF
NA | NA | TRBJ1-1 | TRBV28 | TGTGCCAGCAGTCATTCGGGGGGCTGGACTGAAGCTTTCTTT | CASSHSGGWTEAFF
NA | TRBD1 | TRBJ1-4 | TRBV19 | TGTGCCAGTAGTAGCTCCAGGGGGCAGGGTGAAAAACTGTTTTTT | CASSSSRGQGEKLFF
few | NA | TRBJ1-5 | TRBV27 | TGTGCCAGCAGCCCGTCCAATCGCGGTCAGCCCCAGCATTTT | CASSPSNRGQPQHF
NA | NA | TRBJ2-1 | TRBV18 | TGTGCCAGTAACCCCGGGAATGAGCAGTTCTTC | CASNPGNEQFF
NA | NA | TRBJ1-5 | TRBV7-9 | TGTGCCAGCAGCTTAGTGGGGGGTAATCAGCCCCAGCATTTT | CASSLVGGNQPQHF
NA | NA | TRBJ2-4 | TRBV6-1 | TGTGCCAGCAGTGACTTGCGGGGCCGACTAGCCAAAAACATTCAGTACTTC | CASSDLRGRLAKNIQYF
NA | NA | TRBJ1-2 | TRBV29-1 | TGCAGCGTTGAAGTCCCAGGGTCCTATGGCTACACCTTC | CSVEVPGSYGYTF
NA | NA | TRBJ1-2 | TRBV27 | TGTGCCAGCAGTTCCTCTAAGCCAGGAAGCGGCTACACCTTC | CASSSSKPGSGYTF
NA | TRBD1 | TRBJ2-7 | TRBV6-5 | TGTGCCAGCAGTTACCGGGACAGGGGCTCCTACGAGCAGTACTTC | CASSYRDRGSYEQYF
once | NA | TRBJ1-1 | TRBV6-5 | TGTGCCAGCAGTTGGACGAACAGGGATCACACTGAAGCTTTCTTT | CASSWTNRDHTEAFF
NA | NA | TRBJ2-2 | TRBV18 | TGTGCCAGCTCACCACTTGGGGCAGAGAACGGGGAGCTGTTTTTT | CASSPLGAENGELFF
NA | NA | TRBJ2-2 | TRBV10-3 | TGTGCCATCAGGGGAGCGAGGGCCCAATTGAACACCGGGGAGCTGTTTTTT | CAIRGARAQLNTGELFF
NA | NA | TRBJ2-1 | TRBV5-1 | TGCGCCAGCAGGGTCTACTCCTACAATGAGCAGTTCTTC | CASRVYSYNEQFF
few | NA | TRBJ2-1 | TRBV5-6 | TGTGCCAGCAGCTTGGTCTGGGACAAAGAACCCTACAATGAGCAGTTCTTC | CASSLVWDKEPYNEQFF
once | TRBD2 | TRBJ2-1 | TRBV5-1 | TGCGCCAGCAGAAGATCTAGCGGGGGGGATGAGGAGCAGTTCTTC | CASRRSSGGDEEQFF
NA | TRBD2 | TRBJ2-1 | TRBV5-6 | TGTGCCAGCAGCTTGCTGGGAGATCCGGGACTAGCAAACAATGAGCAGTTCTTC | CASSLLGDPGLANNEQFF
NA | TRBD2 | TRBJ2-3 | TRBV2 | TGTGCCAGCAGTGAGACCCACCCCGGGACTATCACAGATACGCAGTATTTT | CASSETHPGTITDTQYF
NA | NA | TRBJ1-5 | TRBV15 | TGTGCCACCACCGGGGGAGGGGGACGCCAGCCCCAGCATTTT | CATTGGGGRQPQHF
once | NA | TRBJ1-5 | TRBV29-1 | TGCAGCTACGGCGACAGTGACAATCAGCCCCAGCATTTT | CSYGDSDNQPQHF
NA | NA | TRBJ2-7 | TRBV6-6 | TGTGCCAGCAGTTACCCCGGTGGCTACGAGCAGTACTTC | CASSYPGGYEQYF